This T cell receptor (beta chain) was sequenced in a study of T cells in Graves' hyperthyroidism and ophthalmopathy. V gave up 0 bases and J gave up 6 bases, with 6 bases separating them. CDR3 length: 13 residues. Looked up from germline, CDR1 is SGHTA and CDR2 is FQGNSA. This clonotype was detected once. It was RNA transcripts that yielded the amplified TCR beta CDR3 regions. Primed by the HTBI set, a first-round RT-PCR was run on the TCR CDR3. TCRdb called the multiplex PCR reads again in MiXCR, with one record for every CDR3 protein. The repertoire holds about 290,000 distinct CDR3 sequences, with roughly 13% as singletons.

The material sequenced was blood. The chain combines TRBV7-2 with TRBJ2-1, with D perhaps matching TRBD1 (5 bases). The origin of this receptor is a woman aged 25 to 39 with Graves' hyperthyroidism that later progressed to Graves' ophthalmopathy. CDR3 DNA: TGTGCCAGCAGCTTAGCAGGGGTCAATGAGCAGTTCTTC. The encoded protein is CASSLAGVNEQFF.